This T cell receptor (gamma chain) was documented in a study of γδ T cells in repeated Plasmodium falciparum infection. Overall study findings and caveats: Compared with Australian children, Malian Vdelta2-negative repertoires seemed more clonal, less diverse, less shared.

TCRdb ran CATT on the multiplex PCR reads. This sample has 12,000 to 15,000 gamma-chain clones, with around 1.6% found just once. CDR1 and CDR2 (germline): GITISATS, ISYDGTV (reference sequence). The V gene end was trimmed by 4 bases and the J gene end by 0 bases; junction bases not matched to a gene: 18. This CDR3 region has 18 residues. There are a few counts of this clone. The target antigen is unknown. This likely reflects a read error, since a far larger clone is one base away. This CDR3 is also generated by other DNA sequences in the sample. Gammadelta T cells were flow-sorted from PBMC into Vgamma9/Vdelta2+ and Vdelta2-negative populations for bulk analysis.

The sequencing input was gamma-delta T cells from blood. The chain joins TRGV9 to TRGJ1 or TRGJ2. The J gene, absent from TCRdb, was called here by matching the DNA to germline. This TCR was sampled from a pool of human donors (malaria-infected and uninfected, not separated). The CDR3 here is CALWEVQSYNSNYYKKLF. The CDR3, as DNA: TGTGCCTTGTGGGAAGTGCAGTCCTACAATTCGAATTATTATAAGAAACTCTTT.